This TCR beta chain was identified during a study of blood T cell repertoires in COVID-19. About the study: Samples of COVID-19 (acute and convalescent) were obtained from the United States, Italy and Spain.

CDR1 is KGHDR, CDR2 SFDVKD, per germline. CDR3 length: 16 amino acids. The V gene lost 4 bases and the J gene lost 2 bases, with 14 bases spanning the gap. Source study methods: Researchers report that nucleated cell counts were estimated from reference gene primer amplification. Some clones are missing from TCRdb's copy, which holds only in-frame ones; the method was immunoSEQ multiplex PCR. That table supplies the V and J calls and clone size; D and trimming were determined from the DNA. The sample lists 650,000 to 800,000 clones, 85% to 90% occurring once. The chain recombines TRBV24-1 with TRBJ2-1, with D possibly TRBD1 on 6 matching bases. The sequence derives from a woman between 18 and 29 years old with acute or convalescent COVID-19. Sequences were obtained from peripheral blood. The CDR3 coding sequence is TGTGCCACCAGTGAGGGGGCTAGAGCGGCCTACAATGAGCAGTTCTTC. Protein sequence: CATSEGARAAYNEQFF.